These 12 T cell receptor beta chains came from one sample sequenced in a study of cytomegalovirus exposure and HLA in healthy donors. PCR amplification relied on 60 Vbeta primers (plus 13 Jbeta primers). Here immunoSEQ multiplex PCR was the method, and the copy in TCRdb shows in-frame clones only, minus some. The sample holds about 140,000 clones, roughly three quarters seen once. Sequences were obtained from PBMCs. The source is a woman between 45 and 60 years old in good health and CMV-seronegative.

The CDR3 DNA reads TGTGCCAGCACCCTGGAGGGACTGATGAATCAGCCCCAGCATTTT. Its protein is CASTLEGLMNQPQHF. V usage is TRBV6-1 and J usage is TRBJ1-5, with D possibly matching TRBD1 (5 bases). V dropped 7 bases and J dropped 4 bases, with 17 bases sitting between them. Germline V lookup: CDR1 MNHNS, CDR2 SASEGT. The length of the CDR3 is 15 residues.

This rearrangement joins TRBV6-6 to TRBJ2-5; 12 bases map to TRBD1. The germline V gene encodes CDR1 MNHNY and CDR2 SVGAGI (reference sequence). The junction had 5 bases not matched to a gene; V was cut back by 4 bases and J by 2 bases. The CDR3 loop spans 16 amino acids. The CDR3 nucleotides are TGTGCCAGCAGTTCCCGGGACAGGGGGCAACAAGAGACCCAGTACTTC. This encodes CASSSRDRGQQETQYF.

In its sample, this clone was seen a few times. The V gene is TRBV7-9, the J gene TRBJ1-1, with 9 nucleotides matching TRBD1. The junction had 5 bases not matched to a gene; V was cut back by 1 base and J by 2 bases. The CDR3 loop spans 16 amino acids. Germline loops: CDR1 SEHNR, CDR2 FQNEAQ (reference sequence). Here the CDR3 DNA reads TGTGCCAGCAGCTTAGTTTTGGGACAGGGAAACACTGAAGCTTTCTTT. Residues: CASSLVLGQGNTEAFF.

The rearrangement uses TRBV28 and TRBJ2-5; 9 bases agree with TRBD2. The CDR3 has 17 residues. V lost 4 bases to trimming and J lost 0 bases; unmatched junction nucleotides: 9. Germline V CDR1 and CDR2: MDHEN, SYDVKM. The CDR3 protein is CASSSWLAGHYQETQYF. The DNA of the CDR3 is TGTGCCAGCAGTTCTTGGCTAGCGGGGCATTACCAAGAGACCCAGTACTTC.

This clone appeared a few times. This rearrangement joins TRBV2 to TRBJ1-5; TRBD1 matches at 8 bases. V shed 6 bases, J shed 6 bases, and the junction held 10 bases outside the gene matches. Germline V gives CDR1 SNHLY, CDR2 FYNNEI. This CDR3 spans 15 amino acids. CDR3 in amino acids: CASSLGQGAGQPQHF. The CDR3, as DNA: TGTGCCAGCAGCCTGGGGCAGGGGGCAGGTCAGCCCCAGCATTTT.

V gene TRBV5-8 combines with J gene TRBJ1-5; unclear D gene. CDR1 is SGHTS, CDR2 YDEGEE, per germline. Trimming shortened V by 3 bases and J by 5 bases, and 6 bases separated the two germline ends. CDR3 length: 12 residues. DNA of the CDR3: TGTGCCAGCAGCTACCGAGATCAGCCCCAGCATTTT. Its translation: CASSYRDQPQHF.

This clone was recorded a few times. The chain combines TRBV30 with TRBJ1-6; TRBD1 aligns across 11 bases. This CDR3 spans 15 amino acids. Looked up from germline, CDR1 is GTSNPN and CDR2 is SVGIG (reference sequence). The chain's CDR3 is CAGQGASVNNSPLHF. CDR3 DNA: TGTGCTGGACAGGGGGCGAGCGTAAATAATTCACCCCTCCACTTT.

The V and J genes are TRBV5-1 and TRBJ2-3, with 11 bases lining up with TRBD2. V gave up 4 bases and J gave up 5 bases; unmatched junction bases: 18. Germline V lookup: CDR1 SGHRS, CDR2 YFSETQ. This CDR3 has 19 amino acids. The CDR3 spells CASSRGLAGGSAQLDTQYF. Written as DNA, the CDR3 is TGCGCCAGCAGCCGCGGGCTAGCGGGGGGCTCTGCCCAGTTAGATACGCAGTATTTT. The full variable domain, rest sourced from reference TRBV5-1 and TRBJ2-3, is KAGVTQTPRYLIKTRGQQVTLSCSPISGHRSVSWYQQTPGQGLQFLFEYFSETQRNKGNFPGRFSGRQFSNSRSEMNVSTLELGDSALYLCASSRGLAGGSAQLDTQYFGPGTRLTVL.

The rearrangement links TRBV6-5 to TRBJ2-5; D gene ambiguous. CDR3 length: 14 residues. Germline CDR1 and CDR2: MNHEY and SVGAGI. Trimming removed 0 bases from V and 4 bases from J, with 9 bases in between. The CDR3 bases are TGTGCCAGCAGTTACTCGGGCAGTTTAGAGACCCAGTACTTC. This codes for CASSYSGSLETQYF.

The rearrangement uses TRBV6-1 and TRBJ1-1; D unresolved. Trimming cost V 5 bases and J 1 base, with 8 bases left between them. Germline V gene data show CDR1 as MNHNS and CDR2 as SASEGT. The CDR3 is 13 residues long. CDR3 in amino acids: CASSTTTNTEAFF. CDR3 in DNA: TGTGCCAGCAGTACGACAACGAACACTGAAGCTTTCTTT.

The CDR3: CASSMAGRRDDTQYF. CDR3 sequence (DNA): TGTGCCAGTAGTATGGCGGGAAGGAGAGATGATACGCAGTATTTT. The genes are TRBV19 and TRBJ2-3; tentatively, D is TRBD2 (6 bases). This CDR3 is 15 amino acids long. Trimming took off 3 bases at V and 6 bases at J, with 16 bases between the two ends. Germline V gives CDR1 LNHDA, CDR2 SQIVND (reference sequence).

The chain recombines TRBV9 with TRBJ1-1, with D possibly being TRBD1 (6 bases). Germline loops: CDR1 SGDLS, CDR2 YYNGEE. The V end was cut by 3 bases, the J end by 8 bases, with 17 bases between. This CDR3 spans 14 amino acids. DNA for the CDR3: TGTGCCAGCAGCGCGGACACAGGGTTTCCCGAAGCTTTCTTT. Protein sequence: CASSADTGFPEAFF.